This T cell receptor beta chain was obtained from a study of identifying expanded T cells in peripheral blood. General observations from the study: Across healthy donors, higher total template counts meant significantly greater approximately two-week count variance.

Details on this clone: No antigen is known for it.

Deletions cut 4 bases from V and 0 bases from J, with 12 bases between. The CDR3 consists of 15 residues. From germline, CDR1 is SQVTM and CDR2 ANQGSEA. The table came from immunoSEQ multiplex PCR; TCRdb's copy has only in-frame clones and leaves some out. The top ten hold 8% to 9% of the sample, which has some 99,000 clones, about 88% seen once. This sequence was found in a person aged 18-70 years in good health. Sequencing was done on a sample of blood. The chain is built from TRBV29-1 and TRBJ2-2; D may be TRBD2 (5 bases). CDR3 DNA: TGCAGCGTTGGGAGGACGTCCGCGAACACCGGGGAGCTGTTTTTT. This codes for CSVGRTSANTGELFF.